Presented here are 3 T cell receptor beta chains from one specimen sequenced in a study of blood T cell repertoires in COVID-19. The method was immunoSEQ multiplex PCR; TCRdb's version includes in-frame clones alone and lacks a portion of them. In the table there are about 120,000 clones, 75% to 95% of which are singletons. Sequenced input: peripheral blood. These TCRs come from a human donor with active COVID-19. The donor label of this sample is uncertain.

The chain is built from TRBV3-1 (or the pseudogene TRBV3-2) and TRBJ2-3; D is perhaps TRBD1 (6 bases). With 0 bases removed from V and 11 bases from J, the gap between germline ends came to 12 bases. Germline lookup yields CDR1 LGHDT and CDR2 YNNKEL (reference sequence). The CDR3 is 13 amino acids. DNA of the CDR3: TGTGCCAGCAGCCAAGATCACAGGGCCGGGCAGTATTTT. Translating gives CASSQDHRAGQYF.

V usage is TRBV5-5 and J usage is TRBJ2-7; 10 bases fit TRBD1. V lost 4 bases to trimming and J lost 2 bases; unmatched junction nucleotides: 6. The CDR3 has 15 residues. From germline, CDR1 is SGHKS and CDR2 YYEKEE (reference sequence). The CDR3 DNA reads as TGTGCCAGCAGCACACAGACAGGGGGCCCCTACGAGCAGTACTTC. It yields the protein CASSTQTGGPYEQYF.

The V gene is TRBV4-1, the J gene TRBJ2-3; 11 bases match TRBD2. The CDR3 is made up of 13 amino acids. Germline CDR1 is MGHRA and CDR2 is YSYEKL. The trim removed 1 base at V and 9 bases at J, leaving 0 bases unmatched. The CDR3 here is CASSQGLAGTQYF. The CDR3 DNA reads TGCGCCAGCAGCCAAGGACTAGCGGGGACGCAGTATTTT.